Shown below are 32 T cell receptor beta chains from a single sample sequenced in a study of PD-1 blockade in classical Hodgkin lymphoma. Every patient had relapsed following autologous stem cell transplantation, and cohorts differed in brentuximab vedotin exposure. Clones were read by immunoSEQ multiplex PCR, and TCRdb kept only the in-frame ones, dropping some. The top ten hold 6.3% of the sample, which has fewer than 20,000 clones, 65% to 85% seen once. The sample consisted of peripheral blood mononuclear cells (PBMCs), taken at baseline. These receptors were obtained from a human donor with classical Hodgkin lymphoma.

The chain uses TRBV6-4 and TRBJ2-3, with a tentative D call TRBD1 (6 bases). Germline V CDR1 and CDR2: MRHNA, SNTAGT. This CDR3 has 15 amino acids. V lost 2 bases to trimming and J lost 0 bases, with 9 bases between them. The CDR3 here is CASSDGGFSTDTQYF. The CDR3 nucleotides read TGTGCCAGCAGTGACGGGGGCTTTAGCACAGATACGCAGTATTTT.

The chain carries TRBV19 and TRBJ2-5, with 9 bases that match TRBD1. V shed 5 bases, J shed 5 bases, and the junction held 6 bases outside the gene matches. The CDR3 has 14 residues. Germline V gene sequence: CDR1 LNHDA, CDR2 SQIVND (reference sequence). The CDR3 DNA follows: TGTGCCAGTAGTGCCACAGGGGGCCGGGAGACCCAGTACTTC. Residues: CASSATGGRETQYF.

V gene TRBV29-1 combines with J gene TRBJ2-3; D is ambiguous. This CDR3 spans 11 amino acids. CDR1 is SQVTM, CDR2 ANQGSEA, per germline. V lost 4 bases, J lost 0 bases, and 2 bases lay in between. The CDR3 sequence is CSVGSTDTQYF. For the CDR3, the DNA is TGCAGCGTTGGGAGCACAGATACGCAGTATTTT.

The J gene is TRBJ2-3, the V gene TRBV28, with 7 bases aligning to TRBD2. With V trimmed by 11 bases and J by 4 bases, 12 bases remained unmatched. CDR1 is MDHEN and CDR2 is SYDVKM in the germline V gene. The CDR3 is made up of 14 amino acids. In nucleotides, the CDR3 is TGTGCCTCCAGCGGGATGAGTATGGCAGATACGCAGTATTTT. Its protein is CASSGMSMADTQYF.

Here the CDR3 reads CAWSQRYPYEQYF. CDR3 bases: TGTGCCTGGAGTCAGAGGTACCCCTACGAGCAGTACTTC. V gene TRBV30 combines with J gene TRBJ2-7; D is undetermined. The germline V gene encodes CDR1 GTSNPN and CDR2 SVGIG (reference sequence). This CDR3 has 13 residues. The germline V and J ends were trimmed by 2 bases and 2 bases, with 10 bases remaining between them.

The V call is TRBV25-1, the J call TRBJ2-7; D remains ambiguous. CDR3 length equals 13 residues. The germline gives CDR1 MGHDK, CDR2 SYGVNS. The V end lost 3 bases, the J end lost 2 bases, and 8 bases lay between the germline ends. This CDR3 reads CASSDRYAYEQYF. CDR3 nucleotides: TGTGCCAGCAGTGACAGGTATGCCTACGAGCAGTACTTC.

The V and J genes are TRBV27 and TRBJ2-5, with 10 bases identical to TRBD2. J lost 2 bases, V lost 2 bases, and 5 bases had no gene match. This CDR3 contains 16 residues. From germline, CDR1 is MNHEY and CDR2 SMNVEV (reference sequence). The CDR3, as DNA: TGTGCCAGCAGTTTACCAACTAGCGGGGCACAAGAGACCCAGTACTTC. As protein: CASSLPTSGAQETQYF.

The chain recombines TRBV7-9 with TRBJ2-1; D is tentatively TRBD1 or TRBD2 (5 bases each). Trimming took off 6 bases at V and 5 bases at J, with 8 bases between the two ends. Germline values: CDR1 SEHNR, CDR2 FQNEAQ (reference sequence). The CDR3 totals 12 residues. The chain's CDR3 is CASRGVHNEQFF. The CDR3 DNA sequence: TGTGCCAGCAGGGGGGTTCACAATGAGCAGTTCTTC.

The V and J genes are TRBV7-9 and TRBJ2-7; maybe TRBD2 (6 bases). Germline V lookup: CDR1 SEHNR, CDR2 FQNEAQ (reference sequence). Between the trimmed V and J ends, which lost 1 base and 3 bases, there was a span of 16 bases. This CDR3 region has 16 residues. CDR3: CASSLGTPGRIYEQYF. In DNA form, the CDR3 reads TGTGCCAGCAGCTTAGGGACCCCAGGGAGGATCTACGAGCAGTACTTC.

The chain couples TRBV25-1 to TRBJ1-1; 9 nucleotides line up with TRBD1. The V and J ends lost 8 bases and 10 bases, in that order; junction bases with no gene match: 14. The CDR3 consists of 14 residues. Germline CDR1 MGHDK, CDR2 SYGVNS. The CDR3 coding sequence is TGTGCCAGCGGGGCACAGGGGGCGTCAATTGTAGCTTTCTTT. Encoded protein: CASGAQGASIVAFF.

V is TRBV28 and J is TRBJ1-1; TRBD1 matches 10 bases. This CDR3 has 14 amino acids. With V trimmed by 6 bases and J by 3 bases, 4 bases remained unmatched. CDR1 and CDR2 from the germline V gene are MDHEN and SYDVKM. CDR3 sequence: CASSAGTGDTEAFF. The CDR3 coding sequence is TGTGCCAGCAGCGCCGGGACAGGGGACACTGAAGCTTTCTTT. The variable domain in full, completed from reference TRBV28 and TRBJ1-1, reads DVKVTQSSRYLVKRTGEKVFLECVQDMDHENMFWYRQDPGLGLRLIYFSYDVKMKEKGDIPEGYSVSREKKERFSLILESASTNQTSMYLCASSAGTGDTEAFFGQGTRLTVV.

V usage is TRBV28 and J usage is TRBJ1-1; D is ambiguous. This CDR3 region has 13 residues. CDR1 is MDHEN, CDR2 SYDVKM, per germline. The V and J ends lost 6 bases and 4 bases respectively, with 12 bases between them. The CDR3 loop is CASSFTVVTEAFF. In DNA, the CDR3 is TGTGCCAGCAGCTTCACTGTGGTCACTGAAGCTTTCTTT. Together with reference TRBV28 and TRBJ1-1, the CDR3 gives the full variable domain: DVKVTQSSRYLVKRTGEKVFLECVQDMDHENMFWYRQDPGLGLRLIYFSYDVKMKEKGDIPEGYSVSREKKERFSLILESASTNQTSMYLCASSFTVVTEAFFGQGTRLTVV.

The chain combines TRBV10-3 with TRBJ1-1; D is possibly TRBD1 (5 bases). Trimming cost V 6 bases and J 4 bases, with 18 bases left between them. The CDR3 covers 15 residues. Germline V gene lookup returns CDR1 ENHRY and CDR2 SYGVKD. CDR3 protein: CAIRDTRPGGTEAFF. CDR3 bases: TGTGCCATCAGGGACACCCGCCCCGGGGGCACTGAAGCTTTCTTT.

This chain links TRBV7-8 with TRBJ1-5, with TRBD1 matching 11 bases. J gave up 5 bases and V 4 bases, and 4 bases lay outside the gene matches. Germline CDR1 reads SGHVS; CDR2 reads FQNEAQ. The CDR3 extends over 15 amino acids. CDR3 protein: CASSSGQGVYQPQHF. The DNA of the CDR3 is TGTGCCAGCAGCTCGGGACAGGGGGTTTATCAGCCCCAGCATTTT.

The chain links TRBV10-1 to TRBJ1-2; D gene ambiguous. This CDR3 region has 12 residues. CDR1 and CDR2 (germline): WNHNN, SYGVQD (reference sequence). V was cut by 3 bases and J by 8 bases, with 10 bases left in between. The CDR3 coding sequence is TGCGCCAGCAGTGACAGCAGCTTCGGCTACACCTTC. Protein sequence: CASSDSSFGYTF.

CDR3 residues: CASSGGGVSEAFF. The DNA for the CDR3 is TGTGCCAGCAGCGGCGGGGGTGTGTCTGAAGCTTTCTTT. The chain is built from TRBV11-2 and TRBJ1-1, with TRBD1 as a possible D gene (5 bases). V lost 5 bases to trimming and J lost 6 bases, with 13 bases between them. Germline V CDR1 and CDR2: SGHAT, FQNNGV. This CDR3 is built from 13 residues.

CDR3 coding DNA: TGTGCCAGCAGGACAGGGGAAAGCACAGATACGCAGTATTTT. This sequence encodes CASRTGESTDTQYF. V usage is TRBV6-5 and J usage is TRBJ2-3, with 8 bases lining up with TRBD1. This CDR3 comprises 14 residues. CDR1 is MNHEY, CDR2 SVGAGI, per germline. The J segment lost 0 bases and the V segment lost 6 bases, leaving 2 bases of the junction unmatched.

V and J are TRBV11-2 and TRBJ1-1; no reliable D call. Germline CDR1 SGHAT, CDR2 FQNNGV. V gave up 1 base and J gave up 1 base, with 4 bases separating them. The CDR3 contains 13 residues. This CDR3 is CASSLVENTEAFF. In DNA, the CDR3 is TGTGCCAGCAGCTTAGTTGAGAACACTGAAGCTTTCTTT.

The V and J genes are TRBV9 and TRBJ1-3, with 7 bases identical to TRBD1. The J segment lost 2 bases and the V segment lost 4 bases, leaving 12 bases of the junction unmatched. The CDR3 sequence is 17 residues long. Germline-derived CDR1 and CDR2 are SGDLS and YYNGEE. CDR3 nucleotide sequence: TGTGCCAGCAGCCCCAGGGGGGGGGACGGTCCTGGAAACACCATATATTTT. This sequence encodes CASSPRGGDGPGNTIYF.

Note on this clone: In the same sample, other DNA sequences code for this CDR3. The V and J genes are TRBV19 and TRBJ2-2; unclear D gene. Germline V gene data show CDR1 as LNHDA and CDR2 as SQIVND (reference sequence). The CDR3 consists of 13 residues. V was pared by 5 bases and J by 2 bases, with 6 bases between. The CDR3 loop reads CASSAANTGELFF. The CDR3 DNA follows: TGTGCCAGTAGTGCCGCCAACACCGGGGAGCTGTTTTTT.

This clone was seen more than once but under ten times. J is TRBJ2-7 and V is TRBV19, with 7 positions matching TRBD1. The CDR3 length is 14 residues. Germline CDR1 LNHDA, CDR2 SQIVND (reference sequence). V lost 3 bases to trimming and J lost 6 bases; unmatched junction nucleotides: 8. CDR3 sequence (DNA): TGTGCCAGTAGTATCGGTCAGGGGGTAGGCGAGCAGTACTTC. Encoded protein: CASSIGQGVGEQYF.

The chain joins TRBV9 to TRBJ1-2, with D hard to call. Trimming left V 0 bases short and J 2 bases short, with 8 bases between. The germline gives CDR1 SGDLS, CDR2 YYNGEE. The CDR3 covers 14 residues. CDR3 residues: CASSVANRNYGYTF. In DNA, the CDR3 is TGTGCCAGCAGCGTAGCGAACAGAAACTATGGCTACACCTTC.

The rearrangement uses TRBV10-3 and TRBJ2-1; 8 bases match TRBD1. The CDR3 is made up of 13 amino acids. J lost 8 bases, V lost 3 bases, and 3 bases had no gene match. CDR1 ENHRY and CDR2 SYGVKD come from the germline V gene. CDR3 nucleotide sequence: TGTGCCATCAGTGACCAGGGGGCGGATGAGCAGTTCTTC. Its protein product is CAISDQGADEQFF.

The J gene is TRBJ1-6, the V gene TRBV4-3; D unclear. Germline V gene lookup returns CDR1 LGHNA and CDR2 YSLEER. This CDR3 has 19 amino acids. Trimming removed 3 bases at V and 0 bases at J, with 18 bases between. DNA of the CDR3: TGCGCCAGCAGCCACGATCCCTCTCTCGGGGTCTCCTATAATTCACCCCTCCACTTT. It yields the protein CASSHDPSLGVSYNSPLHF.

The chain carries TRBV5-6 and TRBJ2-5; the match to TRBD1 covers 9 bases. V lost 4 bases, J lost 7 bases, and 8 bases stayed unmatched. CDR3 length: 14 residues. Germline-derived CDR1 and CDR2 are SGHDT and YYEEEE. The CDR3 reads CASSPGTGQGTQYF. The CDR3, as DNA: TGTGCCAGCAGCCCAGGGACAGGGCAGGGGACCCAGTACTTC.

The CDR3 loop reads CASSGREPNSPLHF. The CDR3 DNA follows: TGTGCCAGCAGCGGCCGGGAGCCCAATTCACCCCTCCACTTT. This chain uses TRBV5-4 with TRBJ1-6; D ambiguous. From germline, CDR1 is SGHNT and CDR2 YYREEE (reference sequence). V was clipped by 4 bases and J by 7 bases, with 12 bases between them. There are 14 residues in the CDR3.

The genes are TRBV19 and TRBJ1-6; 7 positions match TRBD1. Germline V gene sequence: CDR1 LNHDA, CDR2 SQIVND (reference sequence). Losses at the gene ends were 0 bases for V and 7 bases for J; bases not matched to a gene: 9. This CDR3 has 17 amino acids. The CDR3 bases are TGTGCCAGTAGTATAGACCCTCTACAGGGGAAGAATTCACCCCTCCACTTT. Encoded protein: CASSIDPLQGKNSPLHF.

The chain is built from TRBV28 and TRBJ1-1; D is unclear. Trimming left V 4 bases short and J 1 base short, with 7 bases between. The CDR3 covers 13 residues. CDR1 is MDHEN and CDR2 is SYDVKM in the germline V gene. CDR3 DNA sequence: TGTGCCAGCAGTTCGGGTCGGAACACTGAAGCTTTCTTT. It specifies CASSSGRNTEAFF.

The V and J genes are TRBV5-5 and TRBJ2-7; D gene ambiguous. This CDR3 is 16 amino acids long. Trimming shortened V by 0 bases and J by 0 bases, and 13 bases separated the two germline ends. From germline, CDR1 is SGHKS and CDR2 YYEKEE (reference sequence). For the CDR3, the DNA is TGTGCCAGCAGCTTGGGAGCTTCACATGTCTCCTACGAGCAGTACTTC. Amino acid sequence: CASSLGASHVSYEQYF.

The chain recombines TRBV6-6 with TRBJ2-1; D is possibly TRBD1 (6 bases). CDR1 MNHNY and CDR2 SVGAGI come from the germline V gene (reference sequence). CDR3 length: 14 amino acids. Trimming left V 2 bases short and J 5 bases short, with 10 bases between. In DNA form, the CDR3 reads TGTGCCAGCAGTTACCCGGGACACAACAATGAGCAGTTCTTC. Its protein is CASSYPGHNNEQFF.

This clone was recorded once. V usage is TRBV5-7 and J usage is TRBJ2-7; TRBD1 is a possible D gene (6 bases). TRBV5-7 belongs to the ORF category, with a function that is uncertain. V shed 4 bases and J shed 2 bases, with 19 bases lying between them. This CDR3 comprises 16 residues. The CDR3 nucleotides read TGTGCCAGCAGCCTACTTCAGACCGGACAGACCTACGAGCAGTACTTC. It specifies CASSLLQTGQTYEQYF.

V and J are TRBV30 and TRBJ1-6; TRBD1 is a possible D gene (6 bases). The CDR3 totals 14 residues. Germline-derived CDR1 and CDR2 are GTSNPN and SVGIG (reference sequence). The ends were cut back, 5 bases at V and 13 bases at J, with 21 bases in the middle. The CDR3 DNA reads as TGTGCCTGGGGATTAGGGGGGTCCCGGGGGCCCCTCCACTTT. It yields the protein CAWGLGGSRGPLHF. The whole variable domain, remainder taken from reference TRBV30 and TRBJ1-6, is SQTIHQWPATLVQPVGSPLSLECTVEGTSNPNLYWYRQAAGRGLQLLFYSVGIGQISSEVPQNLSASRPQDRQFILSSKKLLLSDSGFYLCAWGLGGSRGPLHFGNGTRLTVT.